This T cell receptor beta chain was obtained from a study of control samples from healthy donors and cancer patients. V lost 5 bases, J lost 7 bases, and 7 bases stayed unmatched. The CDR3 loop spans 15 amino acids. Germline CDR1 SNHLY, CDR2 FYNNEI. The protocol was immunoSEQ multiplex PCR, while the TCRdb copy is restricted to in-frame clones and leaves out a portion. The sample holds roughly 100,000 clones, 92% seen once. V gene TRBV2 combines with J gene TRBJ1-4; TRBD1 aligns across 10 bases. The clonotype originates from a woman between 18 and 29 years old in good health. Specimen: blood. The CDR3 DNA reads TGTGCCAGCAGTCTCAGACAGGGGGCTGGTGAAAAACTGTTTTTT. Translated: CASSLRQGAGEKLFF.